The 29 T cell receptor beta chains below come from one sample, sequenced in a study of T cells expressing NK-cell markers. Using the 5' RACE reads, TCRdb records one entry per CDR3 protein without DNA. Its listing shows some 500,000 distinct CDR3 sequences. The sample was blood T cells: a sorted CD56 or NKG2C T cell subset, CD4+ or CD8+ T cells, or bulk PBMC T cells (not recorded which). These receptors all stem from a woman in her 50s in good health.

The gene calls are TRBV5-1 and TRBJ2-2; TCRdb lists TRBD1, though no DNA is available to test this call. This CDR3 comprises 16 residues. CDR1 and CDR2 from the germline V gene are SGHRS and YFSETQ. The CDR3 sequence is CASSAGFNRGGGELFF.

V is TRBV29-1 and J is TRBJ1-3; the TCRdb call, TRBD1, lacks DNA for checking. Per germline, CDR1 SQVTM and CDR2 ANQGSEA. This CDR3 is 14 amino acids long. CDR3 residues: CSVVPKSSGNTIYF.

The V call is TRBV7-9, the J call TRBJ1-1; the D call from TCRdb, TRBD1, cannot be confirmed without DNA. CDR1 and CDR2 from the germline V gene are SEHNR and FQNEAQ (reference sequence). This CDR3 is 14 amino acids long. CDR3 amino acids: CASSYPQGNAEAFF.

This sequence joins TRBV25-1 and TRBJ1-6. The CDR3 consists of 13 residues. Germline V gene lookup returns CDR1 MGHDK and CDR2 SYGVNS. The CDR3: CASSESGTRALHF.

The chain is built from TRBV5-1 and TRBJ2-3; absent DNA, TCRdb's TRBD1 call cannot be checked. CDR1 is SGHRS, CDR2 YFSETQ, per germline. This CDR3 has 17 residues. The CDR3 sequence is CASSDGFGRGSTDTQYF.

The chain recombines TRBV5-1 with TRBJ2-1; the D gene TCRdb calls, TRBD2, cannot be checked with no DNA. Germline loops: CDR1 SGHRS, CDR2 YFSETQ. CDR3 size: 16 residues. CDR3 residues: CASSTMGLAGGNEQFF.

The gene calls are TRBV7-8 and TRBJ2-2; as DNA is missing, the TRBD1 call by TCRdb cannot be tested. Germline CDR1 and CDR2: SGHVS and FQNEAQ. The CDR3 contains 14 residues. CDR3 sequence: CASSKTGVTGELFF. Variable domain in full (rest from reference TRBV7-8 and TRBJ2-2): GAGVSQSPRYKVAKRGQDVALRCDPISGHVSLFWYQQALGQGPEFLTYFQNEAQLDKSGLPSDRFFAERPEGSVSTLKIQRTQQEDSAVYLCASSKTGVTGELFFGEGSRLTVL.

V gene TRBV20-1 combines with J gene TRBJ2-2; the D call of TRBD1 rests on TCRdb alone, since no DNA is present to check it. This CDR3 has 15 residues. CDR1 and CDR2 (germline): DFQATT, SNEGSKA (reference sequence). This chain's CDR3 is CSATDRRSNTGELFF.

The rearrangement uses TRBV5-1 and TRBJ2-3; the D call from TCRdb, TRBD2, cannot be confirmed without DNA. CDR1 and CDR2 from the germline V gene are SGHRS and YFSETQ. This CDR3 region has 14 residues. The CDR3 sequence: CASSLAGQRDTQYF.

The chain has TRBV5-1 and TRBJ2-2; TCRdb's D call, TRBD1, is unchecked because there is no DNA. CDR1 SGHRS and CDR2 YFSETQ come from the germline V gene. The CDR3 has 17 residues. CDR3 amino acids: CASSHGTGGPRAGELFF.

This chain joins TRBV10-3 and TRBJ1-5; the TCRdb call, TRBD1, lacks DNA for checking. This CDR3 has 16 amino acids. Per germline, CDR1 ENHRY and CDR2 SYGVKD. This CDR3 is CAISESKGGLGQPQHF.

This chain links TRBV6-2 or TRBV6-3 with TRBJ2-5; TCRdb selects TRBD1, and the lack of DNA leaves this call unchecked. The CDR3 extends over 15 amino acids. The germline V gene has CDR1 MNHEY and CDR2 SVGEGT. CDR3 protein: CASSSSGPGEKAQYF.

The rearrangement joins TRBV28 to TRBJ1-1. CDR3 length equals 14 residues. Germline assignment: CDR1 MDHEN and CDR2 SYDVKM. The CDR3 is CASGLGGGSYEAFF.

The CDR3: CASSYSDSTDTQYF. V gene TRBV6-5 combines with J gene TRBJ2-3. This CDR3 spans 14 amino acids. Germline CDR1 and CDR2: MNHEY and SVGAGI.

The chain employs TRBV4-2 and TRBJ2-1. Germline CDR1 LGHNA, CDR2 YNFKEQ. CDR3 length: 16 residues. The CDR3 reads CASSQEVVGSYNEQFF.

The chain recombines TRBV2 with TRBJ2-7; with no DNA, the TCRdb D assignment of TRBD1 cannot be verified. Germline lookup yields CDR1 SNHLY and CDR2 FYNNEI. This CDR3 has 13 residues. The chain's CDR3 is CASSEAGGSEQYF.

The V and J genes are TRBV7-6 and TRBJ1-5; TCRdb proposes TRBD1, but this gene call is untestable without DNA. Germline lookup yields CDR1 SGHVS and CDR2 FNYEAQ. The CDR3 is 14 residues long. CDR3 sequence: CASSSGQGGQPQHF.

The V call is TRBV7-9, the J call TRBJ1-2; TCRdb returns TRBD1, unconfirmable since there is no DNA. The CDR3 runs 16 residues. Germline values: CDR1 SEHNR, CDR2 FQNEAQ (reference sequence). The CDR3 reads CASSPGVQGINYGYTF.

The V and J genes are TRBV5-1 and TRBJ2-5; lacking DNA, the TRBD2 call made by TCRdb goes unchecked. The germline CDR1 and CDR2 sequences are SGHRS and YFSETQ. The CDR3 runs 15 residues. CDR3 sequence reads: CASSLVGGRRETQYF.

V and J are TRBV5-1 and TRBJ2-5; TCRdb's assignment of TRBD2 cannot be checked, as there is no DNA. The CDR3 is made up of 15 amino acids. Germline assignment: CDR1 SGHRS and CDR2 YFSETQ. This CDR3 reads CASGRTSGYQETQYF.

The V call is TRBV9, the J call TRBJ2-2. The germline CDR1 and CDR2 sequences are SGDLS and YYNGEE. The CDR3 runs to 12 residues. CDR3 in amino acids: CASSVELGELFF.

V gene TRBV5-6 combines with J gene TRBJ1-5; TCRdb lists TRBD1, though no DNA is available to test this call. From germline, CDR1 is SGHDT and CDR2 YYEEEE. The CDR3 extends over 14 amino acids. The CDR3 spells CASSLDGAQQPQHF. Supplemented by reference TRBV5-6 and TRBJ1-5, the full variable domain reads DAGVTQSPTHLIKTRGQQVTLRCSPKSGHDTVSWYQQALGQGPQFIFQYYEEEERQRGNFPDRFSGHQFPNYSSELNVNALLLGDSALYLCASSLDGAQQPQHFGDGTRLSIL.

J is TRBJ2-2 and V is TRBV11-3. Germline CDR1 is SGHNT and CDR2 is YENEEA. This CDR3 has 15 amino acids. The chain's CDR3 is CASSLMAVRAGELFF.

The chain has TRBV6-1 and TRBJ2-1; TCRdb's D call, TRBD2, is unchecked because there is no DNA. The CDR3 spans 14 residues. The germline V gene has CDR1 MNHNS and CDR2 SASEGT. Here the CDR3 reads CATLGLAGLNEQFF.

The chain has TRBV24-1 and TRBJ2-2; TCRdb names TRBD1, which stays unverified in the absence of DNA. Germline lookup yields CDR1 KGHDR and CDR2 SFDVKD. This CDR3 has 16 residues. The CDR3 loop reads CATSDLGGRDTGELFF.

The V gene is TRBV7-9, the J gene TRBJ2-3; TCRdb's assignment of TRBD1 cannot be checked, as there is no DNA. This CDR3 comprises 16 residues. CDR1 SEHNR and CDR2 FQNEAQ come from the germline V gene (reference sequence). CDR3 residues: CASSFGRGLKMDTQYF.

V usage is TRBV3-1 and J usage is TRBJ2-1; TCRdb lists TRBD2, though no DNA is available to test this call. The CDR3 spans 17 residues. Germline V CDR1 and CDR2: LGHDT, YNNKEL (reference sequence). The CDR3 reads CASSQGVAGLSYNEQFF.

The chain couples TRBV21-1 to TRBJ2-1; TCRdb returns TRBD2, unconfirmable since there is no DNA. TRBV21-1 is noted as a pseudogene. The CDR3 consists of 20 residues. CDR3 residues: CASSKIVGGTSGFNYNEQFF.

The chain recombines TRBV12-3 or TRBV12-4 with TRBJ2-1. The CDR3 covers 12 residues. This CDR3 reads CASSFRQRTQFF.